The 16 T cell receptor beta chains reported below all come from one sample, sequenced in a study of T-cell memory formation after mild COVID-19. Each CDR3 protein gets one entry after TCRdb re-called the 5' RACE reads with MiXCR. The top ten hold around 9.5% of the sample, which has roughly 410,000 distinct CDR3 sequences, approximately 24% seen once. Sequencing was performed on PBMCs or a T cell subset sorted from them (not recorded which). The origin of the receptors is an adult woman who had mild COVID-19 (a few samples of this study predate the infection). Cell type and time point are not known.

The chain links TRBV7-6 to TRBJ2-3; 11 bases line up with TRBD2. Per germline, CDR1 SGHVS and CDR2 FNYEAQ. The CDR3 runs 15 residues. Unmatched junction bases numbered 9, after V lost 5 bases and J lost 8 bases. The CDR3 protein is CASSRSTSGGGTQYF. The CDR3 DNA is TGTGCCAGCAGCCGGAGCACTAGCGGGGGTGGTACGCAGTATTTT.

V and J are TRBV6-6 and TRBJ1-1; D is uncertain. This CDR3 is 11 amino acids long. CDR1 and CDR2 from the germline V gene are MNHNY and SVGAGI (reference sequence). V lost 1 base, J lost 8 bases, and 5 bases lay in between. Here the CDR3 reads CASSYFGEAFF. In DNA form, the CDR3 reads TGTGCCAGCAGTTACTTTGGAGAAGCTTTCTTT.

This chain links TRBV6-6 with TRBJ1-1, with 8 positions matching TRBD1. Trimming took 4 bases from V and 5 from J; bases not matched to a gene: 9. Looked up from germline, CDR1 is MNHNY and CDR2 is SVGAGI (reference sequence). This CDR3 has 15 amino acids. The CDR3 coding sequence is TGTGCCAGCAGTTCCCCCGACAGGGGACGAACTGAAGCTTTCTTT. Protein product: CASSSPDRGRTEAFF.

The chain links TRBV12-3 or TRBV12-4 to TRBJ2-1; 7 bases align to TRBD2. Trimming at V came to 8 bases and at J to 0 bases, leaving 4 bases not matched to a gene. This CDR3 is 14 amino acids long. The CDR3 loop is CASGRGSSYNEQFF. Here the CDR3 DNA reads TGTGCCAGCGGGCGGGGGAGCTCCTACAATGAGCAGTTCTTC.

This clonotype was observed a handful of times. This sequence joins TRBV5-1 and TRBJ1-6, with D tentatively TRBD1 (5 bases). Germline-derived CDR1 and CDR2 are SGHRS and YFSETQ. This CDR3 is 15 amino acids long. V was shortened by 4 bases and J by 7 bases, with 15 bases between the two germline ends. CDR3 DNA: TGCGCCAGCAGCACGCGGCTGACAGAGAATTCACCCCTCCACTTT. Translating it yields CASSTRLTENSPLHF.

This clonotype has more than one count but fewer than ten. This chain's CDR3 is CASSYTLVVPTYEQYF. In DNA, the CDR3 is TGTGCCAGCAGTTACACGCTGGTAGTACCTACCTACGAGCAGTACTTC. The chain joins TRBV6-6 to TRBJ2-7; no firm D call. V lost 2 bases and J 2 bases, leaving 16 bases between the germline ends. Germline lookup yields CDR1 MNHNY and CDR2 SVGAGI (reference sequence). The CDR3 covers 16 residues.

The rearrangement uses TRBV20-1 and TRBJ2-7; no clear D. The CDR3 is 12 amino acids. Per germline, CDR1 DFQATT and CDR2 SNEGSKA (reference sequence). V was pared by 3 bases and J by 6 bases, with 12 bases between. CDR3 sequence: CSASTGSSEQYF. CDR3 nucleotides: TGCAGTGCTAGTACGGGCTCCAGCGAGCAGTACTTC.

The CDR3 spells CATAERYEQYF. CDR3 in DNA: TGTGCCACCGCGGAGCGCTACGAGCAGTACTTC. The chain joins TRBV15 to TRBJ2-7; D is unclear. V was trimmed by 8 bases and J by 3 bases, leaving 8 bases between them. CDR3 size: 11 residues. Germline V gene sequence: CDR1 LNHNV, CDR2 YYDKDF (reference sequence).

This clonotype occurred a few times. The chain couples TRBV7-9 to TRBJ2-7, with D uncertain. From germline, CDR1 is SEHNR and CDR2 FQNEAQ (reference sequence). V was trimmed by 4 bases and J by 3 bases, leaving 7 bases between them. CDR3 length: 12 amino acids. CDR3 sequence (DNA): TGTGCCAGCAGCTCCCAGATCTACGAGCAGTACTTC. It codes for CASSSQIYEQYF. The whole variable domain, filled in from reference TRBV7-9 and TRBJ2-7, reads DTGVSQNPRHKITKRGQNVTFRCDPISEHNRLYWYRQTLGQGPEFLTYFQNEAQLEKSRLLSDRFSAERPKGSFSTLEIQRTEQGDSAMYLCASSSQIYEQYFGPGTRLTVT.

The V call is TRBV9, the J call TRBJ2-1, with TRBD2 matching over 12 bases. Germline CDR1 is SGDLS and CDR2 is YYNGEE. The CDR3 has 20 residues. Losses at the gene ends were 0 bases for V and 9 bases for J; bases not matched to a gene: 19. CDR3 DNA: TGTGCCAGCAGCGTAGAGGCGGGGAGTACTAGCGGGAGGAAAAGCGGTGAGCAGTTCTTC. As protein: CASSVEAGSTSGRKSGEQFF.

This clonotype was seen more than once but under ten times. J is TRBJ1-1 and V is TRBV7-8; D not certain. This CDR3 region has 14 residues. The germline V and J ends were trimmed by 5 bases and 1 base, with 11 bases remaining between them. Germline assignment: CDR1 SGHVS and CDR2 FQNEAQ. CDR3 sequence reads: CASSPGSENTEAFF. The CDR3 bases are TGTGCCAGCAGCCCAGGCTCCGAGAACACTGAAGCTTTCTTT.

In this sample, this clonotype turned up a few times. The V and J genes are TRBV20-1 and TRBJ1-1; D gene ambiguous. This CDR3 comprises 15 residues. Germline CDR1 reads DFQATT; CDR2 reads SNEGSKA (reference sequence). Trimming took 5 bases from V and 1 from J, leaving 17 bases between them. The CDR3 sequence: CSAGSLRRANTEAFF. CDR3 bases: TGCAGTGCTGGGTCTCTAAGGAGGGCGAACACTGAAGCTTTCTTT.

The chain employs TRBV5-1 and TRBJ2-7; D ambiguous. V was cut by 3 bases and J by 2 bases, with 12 bases left in between. This CDR3 is built from 14 residues. Germline V CDR1 and CDR2: SGHRS, YFSETQ. In DNA, the CDR3 is TGCGCCAGCAGCTCCATCGTTAATACCTACGAGCAGTACTTC. This codes for CASSSIVNTYEQYF.

The V call is TRBV3-1, the J call TRBJ2-5; 12 positions match TRBD2. V shed 6 bases and J 1 base; nucleotides not matched to a gene: 3. Germline lookup yields CDR1 LGHDT and CDR2 YNNKEL (reference sequence). The CDR3 has 15 amino acids. As DNA, the CDR3 is TGTGCCAGCAGGACTAGCGGGGGCCTCCAAGAGACCCAGTACTTC. This codes for CASRTSGGLQETQYF.

The chain carries TRBV7-8 and TRBJ2-3; no reliable D call. Germline lookup yields CDR1 SGHVS and CDR2 FQNEAQ. V lost 1 base and J lost 1, with 15 bases in between. The CDR3 contains 17 residues. The CDR3 DNA reads TGTGCCAGCAGCTTAGATCCCCTAGAGGCAGGCACAGATACGCAGTATTTT. This gives the protein CASSLDPLEAGTDTQYF. The entire variable domain, with the rest obtained from reference TRBV7-8 and TRBJ2-3, is as follows: GAGVSQSPRYKVAKRGQDVALRCDPISGHVSLFWYQQALGQGPEFLTYFQNEAQLDKSGLPSDRFFAERPEGSVSTLKIQRTQQEDSAVYLCASSLDPLEAGTDTQYFGPGTRLTVL.

The CDR3 sequence: CASSSSPLAGVTDTQYF. CDR3 sequence (DNA): TGTGCCAGCAGCTCCAGTCCACTAGCGGGGGTCACAGATACGCAGTATTTT. The chain links TRBV11-2 to TRBJ2-3, with 11 positions matching TRBD2. V shed 4 bases, J shed 2 bases, and the junction held 8 bases outside the gene matches. The length of the CDR3 is 17 residues. Germline CDR1 reads SGHAT; CDR2 reads FQNNGV.